This record looks at one T cell receptor (beta chain) sequence and its context. Its antigen is not known. This entry comes from a study of cytomegalovirus exposure and HLA in healthy donors. Study results and limitations: Some segments of the V type, notably TRBV6-2 and TRBV6-3, were excluded as indistinguishable. Across donors, presence/absence analyses took sequencing depth to be roughly uniform. A later analysis linked a missense DCLRE1C variant to TCR beta V- and J-gene trimming.

Germline V gene data show CDR1 as SGHRS and CDR2 as YFSETQ. The CDR3 runs to 16 residues. V was pared by 2 bases and J by 2 bases, with 16 bases between. The PCR was carried out with 60 Vbeta primers and 13 Jbeta primers. Clones were sequenced by immunoSEQ multiplex PCR, and TCRdb holds only the in-frame ones, with some missing. The data show about 69,000 clones, less than 75% seen once. V and J are TRBV5-1 and TRBJ2-5, with D perhaps TRBD1 (5 bases). The sequence came from a woman aged 25 to 39 in good health and CMV-seronegative. Sequenced input: PBMCs. CDR3 sequence (DNA): TGCGCCAGCAGCTTAAGAGACAGCGCGTCACAAGAGACCCAGTACTTC. Translated, it gives CASSLRDSASQETQYF.